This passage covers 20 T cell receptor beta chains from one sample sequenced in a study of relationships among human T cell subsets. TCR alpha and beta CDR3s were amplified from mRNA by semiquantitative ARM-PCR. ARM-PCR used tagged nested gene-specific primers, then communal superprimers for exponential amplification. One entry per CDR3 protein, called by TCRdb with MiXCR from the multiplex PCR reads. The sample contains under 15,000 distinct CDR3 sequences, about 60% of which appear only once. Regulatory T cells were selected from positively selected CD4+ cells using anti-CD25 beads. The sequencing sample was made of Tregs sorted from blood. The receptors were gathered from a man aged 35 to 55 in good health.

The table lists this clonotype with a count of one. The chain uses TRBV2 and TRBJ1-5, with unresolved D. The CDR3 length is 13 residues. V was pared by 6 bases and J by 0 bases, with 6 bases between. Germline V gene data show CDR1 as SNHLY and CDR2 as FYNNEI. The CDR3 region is CASRGDSNQPQHF. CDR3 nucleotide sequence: TGTGCCAGCAGGGGTGATAGCAATCAGCCCCAGCATTTT.

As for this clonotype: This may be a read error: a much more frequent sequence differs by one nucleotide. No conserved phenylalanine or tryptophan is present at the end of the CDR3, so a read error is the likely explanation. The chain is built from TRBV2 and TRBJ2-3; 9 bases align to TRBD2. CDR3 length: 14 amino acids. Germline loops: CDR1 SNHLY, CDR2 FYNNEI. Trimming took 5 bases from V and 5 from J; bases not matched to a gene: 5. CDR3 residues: CASSRTSARDTQYL. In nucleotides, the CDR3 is TGTGCCAGCAGTCGGACTAGCGCCCGAGATACGCAGTATCTT.

The CDR3 DNA follows: TGTGCCAGCAGTCCCGGCCCCTACTATGGCTACACCTTC. This gives the protein CASSPGPYYGYTF. V and J are TRBV6-4 and TRBJ1-2, with D uncertain. The CDR3 contains 13 residues. With 5 bases removed from V and 3 bases from J, the gap between germline ends came to 10 bases. Germline assignment: CDR1 MRHNA and CDR2 SNTAGT.

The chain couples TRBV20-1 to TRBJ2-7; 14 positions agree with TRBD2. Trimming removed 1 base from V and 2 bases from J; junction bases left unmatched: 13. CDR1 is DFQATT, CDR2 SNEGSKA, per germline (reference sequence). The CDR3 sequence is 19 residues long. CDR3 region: CSARGLAGGRLVNPYEQYF. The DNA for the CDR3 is TGCAGTGCTAGAGGACTAGCGGGAGGGCGGCTCGTCAATCCCTACGAGCAGTACTTC.

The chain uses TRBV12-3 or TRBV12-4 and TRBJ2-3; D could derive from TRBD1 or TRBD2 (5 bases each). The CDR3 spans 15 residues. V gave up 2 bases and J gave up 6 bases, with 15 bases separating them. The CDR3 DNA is TGTGCCAGCAGTTTATGGTCGGGGCCCGTCGATACGCAGTATTTT. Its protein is CASSLWSGPVDTQYF.

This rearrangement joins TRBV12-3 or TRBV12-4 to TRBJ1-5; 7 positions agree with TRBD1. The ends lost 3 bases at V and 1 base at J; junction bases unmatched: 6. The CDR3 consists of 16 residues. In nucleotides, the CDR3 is TGTGCCAGCAGTTTTCGAAGGGGGCAGAGCAATCAGCCCCAGCATTTT. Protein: CASSFRRGQSNQPQHF.

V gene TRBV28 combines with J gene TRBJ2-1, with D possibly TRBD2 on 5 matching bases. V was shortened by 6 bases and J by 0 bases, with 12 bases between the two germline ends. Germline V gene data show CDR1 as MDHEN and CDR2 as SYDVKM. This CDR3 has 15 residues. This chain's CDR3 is CASRDSLSSYNEQFF. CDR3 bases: TGTGCCAGCAGGGACTCCCTCAGCTCCTACAATGAGCAGTTCTTC.

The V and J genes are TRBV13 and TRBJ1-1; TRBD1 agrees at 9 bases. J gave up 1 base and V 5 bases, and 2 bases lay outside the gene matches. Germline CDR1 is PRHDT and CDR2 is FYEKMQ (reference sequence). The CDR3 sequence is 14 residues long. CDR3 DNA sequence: TGTGCCAGCAGCCGGGGACAGGGGAACACTGAAGCTTTCTTT. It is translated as CASSRGQGNTEAFF.

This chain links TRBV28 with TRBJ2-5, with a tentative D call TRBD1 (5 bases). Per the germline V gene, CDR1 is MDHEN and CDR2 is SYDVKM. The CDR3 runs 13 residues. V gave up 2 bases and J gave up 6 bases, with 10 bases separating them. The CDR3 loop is CASSLNRWKTQYF. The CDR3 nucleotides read TGTGCCAGCAGTTTAAACAGGTGGAAGACCCAGTACTTC.

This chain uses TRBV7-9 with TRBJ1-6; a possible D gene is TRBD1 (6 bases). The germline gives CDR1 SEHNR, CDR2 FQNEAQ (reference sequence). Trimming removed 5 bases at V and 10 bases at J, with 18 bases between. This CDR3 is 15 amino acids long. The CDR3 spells CASSPRGIESSPLHF. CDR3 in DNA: TGTGCCAGCAGCCCCAGGGGAATCGAGTCCTCACCCCTCCACTTT.

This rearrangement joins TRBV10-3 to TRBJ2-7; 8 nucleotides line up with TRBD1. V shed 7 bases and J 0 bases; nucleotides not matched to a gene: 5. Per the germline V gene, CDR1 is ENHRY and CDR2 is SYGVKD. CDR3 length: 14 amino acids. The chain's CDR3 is CAIKRDRSSYEQYF. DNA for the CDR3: TGTGCCATCAAACGGGACAGGAGCTCCTACGAGCAGTACTTC.

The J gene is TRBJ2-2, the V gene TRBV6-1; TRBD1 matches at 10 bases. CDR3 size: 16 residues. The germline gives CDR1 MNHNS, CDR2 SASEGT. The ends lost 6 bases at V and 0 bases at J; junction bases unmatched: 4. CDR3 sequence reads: CASRGQGTANTGELFF. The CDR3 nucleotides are TGTGCCAGCAGGGGACAGGGGACCGCGAACACCGGGGAGCTGTTTTTT.

This CDR3 reads CSAKQGAGNTIYF. The CDR3 nucleotides read TGCAGTGCTAAACAGGGGGCTGGAAACACCATATATTTT. This sequence joins TRBV20-1 and TRBJ1-3; 8 bases line up with TRBD1. The CDR3 consists of 13 residues. Germline values: CDR1 DFQATT, CDR2 SNEGSKA (reference sequence). With 4 bases clipped from V and 2 bases from J, the junction kept 1 base outside the gene matches.

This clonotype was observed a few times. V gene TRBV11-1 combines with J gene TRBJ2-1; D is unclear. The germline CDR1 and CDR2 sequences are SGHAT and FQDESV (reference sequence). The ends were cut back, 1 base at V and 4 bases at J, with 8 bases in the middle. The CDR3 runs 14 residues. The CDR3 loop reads CASSLVDTYNEQFF. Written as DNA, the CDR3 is TGTGCCAGCAGCTTAGTCGACACGTACAATGAGCAGTTCTTC.

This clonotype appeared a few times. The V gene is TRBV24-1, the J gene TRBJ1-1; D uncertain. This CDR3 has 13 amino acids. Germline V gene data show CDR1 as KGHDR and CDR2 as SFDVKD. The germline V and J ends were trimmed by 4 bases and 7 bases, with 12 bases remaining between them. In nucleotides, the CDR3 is TGTGCCACCAGTGACTCAGGACGTCTTGAAGCTTTCTTT. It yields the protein CATSDSGRLEAFF.

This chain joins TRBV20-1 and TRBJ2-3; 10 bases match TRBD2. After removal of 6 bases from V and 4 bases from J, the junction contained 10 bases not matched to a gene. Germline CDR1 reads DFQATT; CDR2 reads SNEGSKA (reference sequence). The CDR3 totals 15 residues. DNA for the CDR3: TGCAGTGCAGGCGGGACTAGCGTCGGGGCAGATACGCAGTATTTT. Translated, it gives CSAGGTSVGADTQYF.

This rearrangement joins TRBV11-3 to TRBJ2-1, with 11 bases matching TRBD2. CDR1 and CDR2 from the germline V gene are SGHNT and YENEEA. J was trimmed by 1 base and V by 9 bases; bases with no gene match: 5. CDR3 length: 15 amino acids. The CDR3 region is CASSSGRASYNEQFF. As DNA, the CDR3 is TGTGCCAGTAGTAGCGGGAGGGCTTCCTACAATGAGCAGTTCTTC.

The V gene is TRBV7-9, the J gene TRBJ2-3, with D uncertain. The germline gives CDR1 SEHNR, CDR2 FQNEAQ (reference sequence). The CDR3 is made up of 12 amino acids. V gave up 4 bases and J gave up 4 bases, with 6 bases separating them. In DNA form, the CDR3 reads TGTGCCAGCAGCTATTCCTCAGATACGCAGTATTTT. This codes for CASSYSSDTQYF.

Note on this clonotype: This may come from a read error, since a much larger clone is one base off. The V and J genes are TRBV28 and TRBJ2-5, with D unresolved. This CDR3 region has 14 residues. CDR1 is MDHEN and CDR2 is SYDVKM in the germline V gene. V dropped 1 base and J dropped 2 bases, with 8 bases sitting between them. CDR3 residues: CASSLLLGQETQYF. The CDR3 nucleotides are TGTGCCAGCAGTTTATTACTGGGGCAAGAGACCCAGTACTTC.

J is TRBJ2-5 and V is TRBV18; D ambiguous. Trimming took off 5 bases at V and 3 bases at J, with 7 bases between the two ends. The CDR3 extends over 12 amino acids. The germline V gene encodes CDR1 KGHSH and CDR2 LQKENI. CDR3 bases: TGTGCCAGCTCAGAGGCCGAAGAGACCCAGTACTTC. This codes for CASSEAEETQYF.